This TCR beta chain derives from a study of blood T cell repertoires in COVID-19. Turning to the study itself: The United States, Italy and Spain provided the acute and convalescent COVID-19 samples.

The protocol was immunoSEQ multiplex PCR, while the TCRdb copy is restricted to in-frame clones and leaves out a portion. The repertoire has approximately 30,000 clones, over 90% of them found once; the top ten carry roughly 5%. V was clipped by 4 bases and J by 0 bases; unmatched bases: 4. CDR3 length: 15 amino acids. Germline V gene sequence: CDR1 SGHRS, CDR2 YFSETQ. The sequenced sample was peripheral blood. This sequence originates from a human donor in a cohort sampled during active COVID-19. The rearrangement joins TRBV5-1 to TRBJ2-1, with 7 bases that match TRBD2. For the CDR3, the DNA is TGCGCCAGCAGCGTCGGGGGGAGCTCCTACAATGAGCAGTTCTTC. This gives the protein CASSVGGSSYNEQFF.